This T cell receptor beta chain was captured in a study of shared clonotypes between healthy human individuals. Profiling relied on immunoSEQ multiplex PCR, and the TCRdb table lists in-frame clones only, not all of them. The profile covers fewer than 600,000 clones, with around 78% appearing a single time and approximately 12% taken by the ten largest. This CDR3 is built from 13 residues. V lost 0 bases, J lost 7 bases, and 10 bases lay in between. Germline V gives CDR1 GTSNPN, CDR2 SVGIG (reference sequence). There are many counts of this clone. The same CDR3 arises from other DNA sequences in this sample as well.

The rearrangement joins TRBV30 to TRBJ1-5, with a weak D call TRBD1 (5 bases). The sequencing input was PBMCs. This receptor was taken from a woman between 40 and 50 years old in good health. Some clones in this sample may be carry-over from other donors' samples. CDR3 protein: CAWSVLGDQPQHF. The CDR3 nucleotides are TGTGCCTGGAGTGTACTTGGGGACCAGCCCCAGCATTTT.